The 2 T cell receptor beta chains below come from one sample, sequenced in a study of T cell changes during pregnancy in multiple sclerosis. Using immunoSEQ multiplex PCR, the repertoire was profiled, and TCRdb retains in-frame clones only, with some absent. Counted here are 85,000 to 100,000 clones, approximately 92% occurring once; the ten biggest clones make up 2% to 2.5%. The source material was peripheral blood, sampled after pregnancy. Source of these receptors: a female donor with multiple sclerosis, enrolled in a pregnancy study.

The rearrangement uses TRBV6-6 and TRBJ2-7; 8 nucleotides align to TRBD1. This CDR3 spans 14 amino acids. Germline CDR1 and CDR2: MNHNY and SVGAGI (reference sequence). J was trimmed by 6 bases and V by 2 bases; bases with no gene match: 6. The CDR3 DNA reads TGTGCCAGCAGTTACGAGGGGACAGGCCTCGAGCAGTACTTC. Its protein is CASSYEGTGLEQYF.

At least ten counts were recorded for this clone. V gene TRBV11-2 combines with J gene TRBJ1-1; TRBD1 is a possible D gene (5 bases). The CDR3 runs 16 residues. V was pared by 1 base and J by 3 bases, with 15 bases between. CDR1 is SGHAT and CDR2 is FQNNGV in the germline V gene. DNA of the CDR3: TGTGCCAGCAGCTTAGCGAGGGGAGGACCGTACACTGAAGCTTTCTTT. The encoded protein is CASSLARGGPYTEAFF.